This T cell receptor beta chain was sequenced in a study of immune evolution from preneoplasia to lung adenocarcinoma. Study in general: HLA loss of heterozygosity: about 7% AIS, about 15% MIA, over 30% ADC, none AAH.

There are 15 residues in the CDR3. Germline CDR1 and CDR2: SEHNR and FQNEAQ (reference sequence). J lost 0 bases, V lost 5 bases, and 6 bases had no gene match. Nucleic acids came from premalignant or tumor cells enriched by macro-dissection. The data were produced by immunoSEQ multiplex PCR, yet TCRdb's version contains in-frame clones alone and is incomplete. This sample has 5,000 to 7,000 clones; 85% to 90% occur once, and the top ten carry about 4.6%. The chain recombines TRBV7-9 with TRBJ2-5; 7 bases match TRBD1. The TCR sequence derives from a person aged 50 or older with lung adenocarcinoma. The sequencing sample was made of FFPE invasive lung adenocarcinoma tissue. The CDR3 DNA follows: TGTGCCAGCAGCGAACCCCAGGGGGACCAAGAGACCCAGTACTTC. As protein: CASSEPQGDQETQYF.